This passage covers 15 T cell receptor beta chains from one sample sequenced in a study of T cell responses to AZD1222 COVID-19 vaccine. The table came from immunoSEQ multiplex PCR; TCRdb's copy has only in-frame clones and leaves some out. The table lists 100,000 to 150,000 clones, 85% to 90% of them singletons, with about 27% in the top ten. Sample: peripheral blood, taken on day 0 of AZD1222 vaccination. The receptors here all came from an adult in good health.

The V and J genes are TRBV5-1 and TRBJ2-1; D perhaps matches TRBD1 (6 bases). Germline CDR1 reads SGHRS; CDR2 reads YFSETQ. The CDR3 length is 14 residues. V dropped 0 bases and J dropped 5 bases, with 9 bases sitting between them. This chain's CDR3 is CASSLARQDNEQFF. The CDR3 bases are TGCGCCAGCAGCTTGGCCAGACAGGACAATGAGCAGTTCTTC. The complete variable domain, with remaining parts taken from reference TRBV5-1 and TRBJ2-1, reads KAGVTQTPRYLIKTRGQQVTLSCSPISGHRSVSWYQQTPGQGLQFLFEYFSETQRNKGNFPGRFSGRQFSNSRSEMNVSTLELGDSALYLCASSLARQDNEQFFGPGTRLTVL.

V and J are TRBV3-1 (or the pseudogene TRBV3-2) and TRBJ2-5; D may be TRBD2 (5 bases). V gave up 4 bases and J gave up 5 bases, with 8 bases separating them. The germline V gene has CDR1 LGHDT and CDR2 YNNKEL (reference sequence). CDR3 length equals 12 residues. The CDR3 bases are TGTGCCAGCAGCCTCGGGGAGGAGACCCAGTACTTC. Protein product: CASSLGEETQYF.

This clone was detected once. The rearrangement uses TRBV7-8 and TRBJ2-1; possible D gene TRBD1, 6 bases. Trimming shortened V by 5 bases and J by 10 bases, and 12 bases separated the two germline ends. CDR1 is SGHVS and CDR2 is FQNEAQ in the germline V gene. This CDR3 is 12 amino acids long. CDR3 protein: CASSQGPLEQFF. CDR3 nucleotides: TGTGCCAGCAGCCAGGGGCCGTTAGAGCAGTTCTTC.

The rearrangement joins TRBV4-3 to TRBJ2-7; the match to TRBD2 covers 8 bases. This CDR3 is 17 amino acids long. Germline lookup yields CDR1 LGHNA and CDR2 YSLEER. V dropped 0 bases and J dropped 1; count of bases not matched to a gene: 8. The CDR3 DNA reads TGCGCCAGCAGCCAAGATCGGGGGGGGGTAGGTTCCTACGAGCAGTACTTC. Amino acid sequence: CASSQDRGGVGSYEQYF.

The chain joins TRBV5-4 to TRBJ1-1; no clear D. V was cut by 4 bases and J by 1 base, with 11 bases left in between. This CDR3 is 14 amino acids long. Germline loops: CDR1 SGHNT, CDR2 YYREEE (reference sequence). CDR3 DNA sequence: TGTGCCAGCAGCGTCGACGGACCGAACACTGAAGCTTTCTTT. Translating it yields CASSVDGPNTEAFF.

The V call is TRBV29-1, the J call TRBJ2-3, with D unresolved. Germline V gene sequence: CDR1 SQVTM, CDR2 ANQGSEA. Trimming shortened V by 2 bases and J by 7 bases, and 7 bases separated the two germline ends. There are 11 residues in the CDR3. CDR3 bases: TGCAGCGTTGAACTGAAATATACGCAGTATTTT. Protein sequence: CSVELKYTQYF.

V usage is TRBV2 and J usage is TRBJ2-1; D gene unclear. V was shortened by 9 bases and J by 3 bases, with 15 bases between the two germline ends. The germline CDR1 and CDR2 sequences are SNHLY and FYNNEI. This CDR3 contains 14 residues. The CDR3 protein is CASLYSRVYNEQFF. The CDR3, as DNA: TGTGCCAGTCTTTACAGCAGAGTCTACAATGAGCAGTTCTTC.

This clone was detected only a few times. The sample carries other DNA sequences with the same CDR3. The DNA for the CDR3 is TGTGCCAGCAGGCCGGGGGGCGGACCCTACGAGCAGTACTTC. Encoded protein: CASRPGGGPYEQYF. V usage is TRBV6-5 and J usage is TRBJ2-7; D possibly corresponds to TRBD2 (7 bases). The CDR3 runs to 14 residues. From germline, CDR1 is MNHEY and CDR2 SVGAGI. Trimming took off 6 bases at V and 2 bases at J, with 14 bases between the two ends.

The gene calls are TRBV6-6 and TRBJ1-2, with D unclear. Trimming cost V 0 bases and J 6 bases, with 11 bases left between them. The CDR3 is made up of 14 amino acids. Germline V gene data show CDR1 as MNHNY and CDR2 as SVGAGI (reference sequence). This CDR3 is CASSYSGESNGYTF. CDR3 in DNA: TGTGCCAGCAGTTACTCTGGCGAGTCCAATGGCTACACCTTC.

The chain links TRBV27 to TRBJ2-5; no clear D gene. The CDR3 runs to 17 residues. Trimming shortened V by 6 bases and J by 5 bases, and 25 bases separated the two germline ends. CDR1 and CDR2 from the germline V gene are MNHEY and SMNVEV (reference sequence). Here the CDR3 reads CASSQGLGMVGWETQYF. DNA of the CDR3: TGTGCCAGCAGCCAAGGTCTAGGGATGGTAGGTTGGGAGACCCAGTACTTC.

The rearrangement links TRBV4-1 to TRBJ1-3; TRBD1 matches at 7 bases. The J segment lost 7 bases and the V segment lost 3 bases, leaving 9 bases of the junction unmatched. This CDR3 comprises 15 residues. Looked up from germline, CDR1 is MGHRA and CDR2 is YSYEKL. The CDR3 region is CASSHDRAKGNTIYF. CDR3 DNA sequence: TGCGCCAGCAGCCATGACAGGGCCAAAGGGAACACCATATATTTT.

The CDR3 DNA reads TGTGCCAGCGGTTGGACAGGAATGAACACTGAAGCTTTCTTT. It codes for CASGWTGMNTEAFF. The J gene is TRBJ1-1, the V gene TRBV3-1 (or the pseudogene TRBV3-2); 7 bases are a match to TRBD1. This CDR3 contains 14 residues. V shed 8 bases, J shed 0 bases, and the junction held 6 bases outside the gene matches. Germline CDR1 and CDR2: LGHDT and YNNKEL (reference sequence).

This clone appeared a single time. The chain uses TRBV21-1 and TRBJ1-3; the D call TRBD1 from the table was never checked on the DNA. TRBV21-1 is designated a pseudogene. The CDR3 totals 16 residues. For the CDR3, the DNA is TGTGCCAGCAGCCAACTCAGGGGGTTAGCTGGAAACACCATATATTTT. Its translation: CASSQLRGLAGNTIYF.

This rearrangement joins TRBV14 to TRBJ2-3; no clear D. V dropped 6 bases and J dropped 0 bases, with 7 bases sitting between them. Germline CDR1 reads SGHDN; CDR2 reads FVKESK. The CDR3 has 13 amino acids. CDR3 nucleotide sequence: TGTGCCAGCAGTTTCAGGAGCACAGATACGCAGTATTTT. It encodes CASSFRSTDTQYF.

V usage is TRBV7-3 and J usage is TRBJ2-3; 10 bases align to TRBD2. Germline V CDR1 and CDR2: SGHTA, FQGTGA. With V trimmed by 2 bases and J by 3 bases, 5 bases remained unmatched. The CDR3 covers 16 residues. CDR3 bases: TGTGCCAGCAGCTTATGGGCTAGCGGGGGAACAGATACGCAGTATTTT. Translating it yields CASSLWASGGTDTQYF.